The entry below gives a single TCR beta chain sequence along with its context. Its target is not known. This record belongs to a study of T-cell memory formation after mild COVID-19. The overall study: Among the donors, TCR clusters were largely specific to each donor.

The V and J ends lost 0 bases and 10 bases respectively, with 13 bases between them. The CDR3 totals 15 residues. The germline CDR1 and CDR2 sequences are LGHNA and YSLEER. Findings of the study overall: Later expanders leaned CD4+, whereas clones that contracted between day 15 and 85 were balanced CD4/CD8. Nothing confirmed that second-wave clones peaking on day 37 were specific for SARS-CoV-2. The CD4+ clones that contracted clustered mainly within CM and EM, and the CD8+ clones concentrated in EMRA.

TCRdb re-analysed the 5' RACE reads in MiXCR, keeping a single row per CDR3 protein. The sample holds about 55,000 distinct CDR3 sequences, roughly 9.5% seen once. The sample taken for sequencing was PBMCs or a T cell subset sorted from them (not recorded which). The TCR sequence derives from a man aged 18-30 years who had mild COVID-19 (a few samples of this study predate the infection). Cell type and time point are not known. The chain links TRBV4-3 to TRBJ1-6; perhaps TRBD1 as D (5 bases). CDR3 sequence: CASSQEQAMRSPLHF. The CDR3 DNA is TGCGCCAGCAGCCAAGAACAGGCAATGCGGTCACCCCTCCACTTT.